Following are 23 T cell receptor beta chains from one sample sequenced in a study of identical twins. Using its own MiXCR run on the 5' RACE reads, TCRdb lists one record per CDR3 protein. The repertoire holds hundreds of thousands of distinct CDR3 sequences, with around 8.3% as singletons. The data also belong to a second study, concerning yellow fever vaccine responses in identical twins.

What was sequenced was PBMCs. Receptors originate from a woman aged 18-29 years in good health.

The rearrangement links TRBV7-9 to TRBJ2-3; no clear D. The CDR3 length is 11 residues. Germline CDR1 reads SEHNR; CDR2 reads FQNEAQ (reference sequence). CDR3 in amino acids: CAFVGTDTQYF. CDR3 bases: TGTGCGTTCGTAGGCACAGATACGCAGTATTTT.

This clonotype showed up many times. The gene calls are TRBV12-3 or TRBV12-4 and TRBJ2-1; tentatively, D is TRBD2 (5 bases). This CDR3 is built from 12 residues. The ends were cut back, 5 bases at V and 13 bases at J, with 15 bases in the middle. CDR3 residues: CASSPSSGPQFF. The DNA for the CDR3 is TGTGCCAGCAGTCCCTCAAGCGGACCCCAGTTCTTC.

The genes are TRBV5-1 and TRBJ2-5, with 9 bases aligning to TRBD1. V shed 4 bases and J 2 bases; nucleotides not matched to a gene: 9. Germline CDR1 SGHRS, CDR2 YFSETQ. The CDR3 is made up of 16 amino acids. CDR3 bases: TGCGCCAGCAGCGCGGACAGGGGAAGGGGACAAGAGACCCAGTACTTC. Its translation: CASSADRGRGQETQYF.

This clonotype appeared a few times. The chain has TRBV21-1 and TRBJ2-5; TRBD1 was called by the table and not checked on the DNA. TRBV21-1 has pseudogene status. The CDR3 covers 14 residues. The CDR3 nucleotides are TGTGCCAGCAGCACTCGACAGGGAGTGGAGACCCAGTACTTC. Its translation: CASSTRQGVETQYF.

J is TRBJ2-3 and V is TRBV7-2, with 12 bases aligning to TRBD2. V was clipped by 5 bases and J by 6 bases; unmatched bases: 9. CDR3 length equals 16 residues. The V gene's germline CDR1 is SGHTA and CDR2 FQGNSA. This chain's CDR3 is CASSHTSGGILDTQYF. The CDR3 region has the DNA TGTGCCAGCAGCCATACTAGCGGGGGGATTCTGGATACGCAGTATTTT. The whole variable domain, remainder taken from reference TRBV7-2 and TRBJ2-3, is GAGVSQSPSNKVTEKGKDVELRCDPISGHTALYWYRQSLGQGLEFLIYFQGNSAPDKSGLPSDRFSAERTGGSVSTLTIQRTQQEDSAVYLCASSHTSGGILDTQYFGPGTRLTVL.

Ten or more counts support this clonotype. The CDR3 spells CASSASSSYEQYF. The CDR3 bases are TGTGCCAGCAGCGCGTCTAGCTCCTACGAGCAGTACTTC. The chain is built from TRBV7-9 and TRBJ2-7; D gene ambiguous. This CDR3 contains 13 residues. The germline V and J ends were trimmed by 5 bases and 0 bases, with 8 bases remaining between them. Germline CDR1 SEHNR, CDR2 FQNEAQ (reference sequence).

This clonotype was counted at least ten times. The J gene is TRBJ2-1, the V gene TRBV7-2; perhaps TRBD2 as D (5 bases). This CDR3 comprises 14 residues. V was clipped by 3 bases and J by 0 bases, with 6 bases between them. In germline, CDR1 is SGHTA, CDR2 FQGNSA. In nucleotides, the CDR3 is TGTGCCAGCAGCTTGGGGAGCTCCTACAATGAGCAGTTCTTC. As protein: CASSLGSSYNEQFF.

This chain joins TRBV10-3 and TRBJ2-1; TRBD1 matches at 8 bases. Germline values: CDR1 ENHRY, CDR2 SYGVKD. This CDR3 region has 15 residues. V lost 5 bases to trimming and J lost 3 bases; unmatched junction nucleotides: 6. In DNA, the CDR3 is TGTGCCATCAGTTCCGGGACAGGCCTCTACAATGAGCAGTTCTTC. Amino acids: CAISSGTGLYNEQFF.

This clonotype has only a few counts. This chain uses TRBV20-1 with TRBJ2-3, with a weak D call TRBD1 (5 bases). The germline CDR1 and CDR2 sequences are DFQATT and SNEGSKA (reference sequence). V was shortened by 6 bases and J by 2 bases, with 12 bases between the two germline ends. This CDR3 is built from 13 residues. This CDR3 reads CSAQGQNTDTQYF. CDR3 nucleotides: TGCAGTGCCCAGGGTCAGAACACAGATACGCAGTATTTT.

The chain employs TRBV4-3 and TRBJ2-2, with 14 bases identical to TRBD2. The V segment lost 1 base and the J segment 3 bases; nucleotides outside the gene matches: 7. The V gene's germline CDR1 is LGHNA and CDR2 YSLEER. The CDR3 covers 19 residues. This CDR3 is CASSQVRLAGGKYTGELFF. CDR3 DNA: TGCGCCAGCAGCCAAGTAAGACTAGCGGGAGGGAAATACACCGGGGAGCTGTTTTTT.

In DNA form, the CDR3 reads TGCAGCGTTGATTGCCCCGAAGGAGGCACAGATACGCAGTATTTT. Translation gives CSVDCPEGGTDTQYF. This chain connects TRBV29-1 to TRBJ2-3; D gene ambiguous. V shed 3 bases and J shed 1 base, with 14 bases lying between them. The CDR3 sequence is 15 residues long. Germline CDR1 is SQVTM and CDR2 is ANQGSEA.

This clonotype was counted ten times or more. The chain carries TRBV12-3 or TRBV12-4 and TRBJ1-1; D gene unclear. This CDR3 is built from 13 residues. Trimming removed 5 bases from V and 1 base from J, with 8 bases in between. CDR3 DNA: TGTGCCAGCAGTGGACGGTCGAACACTGAAGCTTTCTTT. Translated, it gives CASSGRSNTEAFF.

This clonotype was observed a handful of times. The chain has TRBV5-6 and TRBJ2-5, with D possibly matching TRBD1 (6 bases). The CDR3 covers 16 residues. V shed 1 base and J shed 5 bases, with 18 bases lying between them. The germline gives CDR1 SGHDT, CDR2 YYEEEE. The CDR3 reads CASSLRPQGRWETQYF. The CDR3 nucleotides read TGTGCCAGCAGCTTGCGCCCCCAGGGGAGATGGGAGACCCAGTACTTC.

This chain joins TRBV6-2 or TRBV6-3 and TRBJ2-7, with 7 bases fitting TRBD1. The junction had 9 bases not matched to a gene; V was cut back by 4 bases and J by 6 bases. CDR1 and CDR2 (germline): MNHEY, SVGEGT. The CDR3 runs 14 residues. The CDR3 loop reads CASSSQLTGLEQYF. In nucleotides, the CDR3 is TGTGCCAGCAGTTCCCAACTGACAGGGCTCGAGCAGTACTTC.

The chain uses TRBV25-1 and TRBJ2-7; maybe TRBD1 (6 bases). The CDR3 length is 14 residues. Looked up from germline, CDR1 is MGHDK and CDR2 is SYGVNS. The V end lost 2 bases, the J end lost 7 bases, and 15 bases lay between the germline ends. The CDR3 DNA follows: TGTGCCAGCAGTGAAACAGGGTTCTCTCGGGAGCAGTACTTC. As protein: CASSETGFSREQYF.

The genes are TRBV25-1 and TRBJ2-5; TRBD2 aligns across 13 bases. Germline values: CDR1 MGHDK, CDR2 SYGVNS. Trimming took 7 bases from V and 5 from J; bases not matched to a gene: 13. This CDR3 is 17 amino acids long. CDR3 residues: CASTGTSGTGPGETQYF. For the CDR3, the DNA is TGTGCCAGCACCGGGACTAGCGGGACCGGGCCGGGGGAGACCCAGTACTTC.

CDR3: CASSRYGDTQYF. The DNA for the CDR3 is TGTGCCAGCAGTCGATACGGAGATACGCAGTATTTT. This chain uses TRBV6-5 with TRBJ2-3; D is unclear. V was clipped by 5 bases and J by 5 bases, with 8 bases between them. CDR3 length: 12 amino acids. CDR1 and CDR2 (germline): MNHEY, SVGAGI.

This clonotype has at least ten counts. CDR3 sequence: CSANEQYF. CDR3 DNA: TGCAGTGCTAACGAGCAGTACTTC. The chain links TRBV20-1 to TRBJ2-7; no clear D. Between the trimmed V and J ends, which lost 4 bases and 5 bases, there was a span of 0 bases. The CDR3 covers 8 residues. Germline V gene lookup returns CDR1 DFQATT and CDR2 SNEGSKA (reference sequence).

This chain uses TRBV5-6 with TRBJ2-1; D gene ambiguous. CDR3 length: 14 residues. Germline V CDR1 and CDR2: SGHDT, YYEEEE. The V end was cut by 0 bases, the J end by 6 bases, with 10 bases between. The CDR3 is CASSLVGRTNEQFF. CDR3 nucleotide sequence: TGTGCCAGCAGCTTGGTCGGTAGAACCAATGAGCAGTTCTTC.

This clonotype was seen a few times. V is TRBV5-1 and J is TRBJ2-3; D call uncertain. The ends were cut back, 0 bases at V and 2 bases at J, with 10 bases in the middle. Germline V gene lookup returns CDR1 SGHRS and CDR2 YFSETQ. The CDR3 loop spans 15 amino acids. The DNA for the CDR3 is TGCGCCAGCAGCTTGGATGGGTACCTCACAGATACGCAGTATTTT. It is translated as CASSLDGYLTDTQYF.

This chain links TRBV6-5 with TRBJ2-7, with a tentative D call TRBD2 (5 bases). With 8 bases removed from V and 3 bases from J, the gap between germline ends came to 11 bases. Germline CDR1 is MNHEY and CDR2 is SVGAGI. This CDR3 has 12 amino acids. CDR3 protein: CASGRSDYEQYF. Written as DNA, the CDR3 is TGTGCCAGCGGACGTAGCGACTACGAGCAGTACTTC.

A few counts support this clonotype. The chain employs TRBV6-1 and TRBJ2-3; 11 bases line up with TRBD2. V lost 6 bases to trimming and J lost 6 bases; unmatched junction nucleotides: 14. This CDR3 contains 17 residues. Per germline, CDR1 MNHNS and CDR2 SASEGT. The CDR3 region has the DNA TGTGCCAGCAGATCCCTTAGCGGGGGGGATCCACAGGATACGCAGTATTTT. It codes for CASRSLSGGDPQDTQYF.

The chain joins TRBV5-1 to TRBJ2-5; D not resolved. Germline V CDR1 and CDR2: SGHRS, YFSETQ. The germline V and J ends were trimmed by 4 bases and 7 bases, with 17 bases remaining between them. The CDR3 length is 14 residues. In DNA, the CDR3 is TGCGCCAGCAGCCCGGGCTCCGATGTGGGGACCCAGTACTTC. This encodes CASSPGSDVGTQYF.